A selection of T cell receptor beta chains follows, all from one sample in a study of identical twins. In TCRdb, the 5' RACE reads were re-called with MiXCR into one record per CDR3 protein. The data hold approximately 250,000 distinct CDR3 sequences, with 5% to 7% observed a single time. These data were also reused for a study on T cells expressing NK-cell markers.

Sequencing input: CD8+ T cells sorted from blood. Receptors originate from a woman younger than 35 in good health. CDR3s include the opening cysteine and the closing phenylalanine or tryptophan. The D gene is left open where the match is weak. Where a row states a size, it is once, few, many or the class of an expanded clone; other rows omit it.

CDR3nt	CDR3aa	abundance	d_gene	v_gene	j_gene
TGCGCCAGCAGCGTCGCGGGGGGAGTAGCGGGAGGCAATGAGCAGTTCTTC	CASSVAGGVAGGNEQFF	many	TRBD2	TRBV4-3	TRBJ2-1
TGTGCCAGCAGTGAATCCCTGGGTCTACTAGGCTACACCTTC	CASSESLGLLGYTF	many	-	TRBV25-1	TRBJ1-2
TGCAGTGCTGGAGACAGTGCCAACTATGGCTACACCTTC	CSAGDSANYGYTF	few	-	TRBV20-1	TRBJ1-2
TGTGCCAGCAGTGTGGGGCAGGGGGAAGAGACCCAGTACTTC	CASSVGQGEETQYF	many	TRBD1	TRBV25-1	TRBJ2-5
TGCGCCAGCAGCCAAGATCCCGGGACAGGGGATGAAAAACTGTTTTTT	CASSQDPGTGDEKLFF	many	TRBD1	TRBV4-3	TRBJ1-4
TGTGCCAGCAGCCTGCGGGGCCGTGACGGCACAGATACGCAGTATTTT	CASSLRGRDGTDTQYF	many	-	TRBV7-3	TRBJ2-3
TGTGCCAGCCTCGAGCGTAGCACAGATACGCAGTATTTT	CASLERSTDTQYF	few	-	TRBV6-1	TRBJ2-3
TGTGCCAGCAGTTTCCTCTACACAGATACGCAGTATTTT	CASSFLYTDTQYF	few	-	TRBV12-3/TRBV12-4	TRBJ2-3
TGCAGCGTCGACGGCTACCGGGACACCCAAGAGACCCAGTACTTC	CSVDGYRDTQETQYF	-	-	TRBV29-1	TRBJ2-5
TGTGCCAGCAGCGGGAGCCCTCCGAACACCGGGGAGCTGTTTTTT	CASSGSPPNTGELFF	many	-	TRBV9	TRBJ2-2
TGTGCCAGCAGCGTGAGCACCGGGCGGGAGACCTCTGATTATGGCTACACCTTC	CASSVSTGRETSDYGYTF	few	-	TRBV9	TRBJ1-2
TGCGCCAGCAGCCAAGATAGGGGGAACACTGAAGCTTTCTTT	CASSQDRGNTEAFF	few	-	TRBV4-3	TRBJ1-1
TGTGCCAGCTCACCCCGGGGGACAGATAGTCAGCCCCAGCATTTT	CASSPRGTDSQPQHF	-	TRBD1	TRBV18	TRBJ1-5
TGTGCCAGCGCAGGGCTATCCGGCGGGAGGCCTAGCTCCTACAATGAGCAGTTCTTC	CASAGLSGGRPSSYNEQFF	-	TRBD2	TRBV7-6	TRBJ2-1
TGTGCCAGCAGCCTAGGACGCAGGGACAGGACGAACACTGAAGCTTTCTTT	CASSLGRRDRTNTEAFF	few	TRBD1	TRBV7-9	TRBJ1-1
TGCAGCGTTGAATTTACCGTTAACACTGAAGCTTTCTTT	CSVEFTVNTEAFF	few	-	TRBV29-1	TRBJ1-1
TGTGCCAGCAGCCTAGAGACCGGGACTAGCGGGACCTACGAGCAGTACTTC	CASSLETGTSGTYEQYF	few	TRBD2	TRBV14	TRBJ2-7
TGTGCCAGCAGTTTTTACCCGGGATTGGTGTTCTTC	CASSFYPGLVFF	many	-	TRBV12-3/TRBV12-4	TRBJ2-1
TGTGCCAGCAGTTTAGGGCCGGCGGTGCGAGAGACCCAGTACTTC	CASSLGPAVRETQYF	-	-	TRBV12-3/TRBV12-4	TRBJ2-5
TGTGCCAGCAGCTTAGCAGTGACCCTAAACACTGAAGCTTTCTTT	CASSLAVTLNTEAFF	many	-	TRBV7-9	TRBJ1-1
TGTGCCAGCAGCCACCAATACAGGACGGGACTGGGAACAGATACGCAGTATTTT	CASSHQYRTGLGTDTQYF	-	-	TRBV4-2	TRBJ2-3
TGCGCCAGCACCAGGGGTAGCCCGCGGGGTACGCAGTATTTT	CASTRGSPRGTQYF	few	-	TRBV4-1	TRBJ2-3
TGTGCCAGCAGCATAACAGGAACAACTAATGAAAAACTGTTTTTT	CASSITGTTNEKLFF	few	-	TRBV21-1	TRBJ1-4
TGTGCCAGCAGCGTGGACAGGGAGGAGCAGTTCTTC	CASSVDREEQFF	-	TRBD1	TRBV5-6	TRBJ2-1
TGTGCCAGCAGCTTATATCCCCAGCGGGACCACCAAGAGACCCAGTACTTC	CASSLYPQRDHQETQYF	few	TRBD2	TRBV11-2	TRBJ2-5
TGTGCCAGTAGTATTTCGCTGAATAGCTTCTACGAGCAGTACTTC	CASSISLNSFYEQYF	few	-	TRBV19	TRBJ2-7
TGTGCCAGCAGCTTAGTCGTCCCGGACATTCAGTACTTC	CASSLVVPDIQYF	-	-	TRBV11-2	TRBJ2-4
TGTGCCAGCAGAGCCGGGCCCATGAACACTGAAGCTTTCTTT	CASRAGPMNTEAFF	few	-	TRBV12-3/TRBV12-4	TRBJ1-1
TGTGCCAGCAGCTCCGCCCCGGGACAGGCTGAACAGTACTTC	CASSSAPGQAEQYF	many	TRBD1	TRBV9	TRBJ2-7
TGCAGCGTTGTGGGGTTGAGCACTGAAGCTTTCTTT	CSVVGLSTEAFF	many	-	TRBV29-1	TRBJ1-1
TGCAGTGCTAGGGATAAGGACAGTTACAATCAGCCCCAGCATTTT	CSARDKDSYNQPQHF	few	-	TRBV20-1	TRBJ1-5
TGTGCCAGCAGTTACTCAGTTCGCGGAGACTATGGCTACACCTTC	CASSYSVRGDYGYTF	few	-	TRBV6-2/TRBV6-3	TRBJ1-2
TGTGCCGGGGGGACGGGAAACACCATATATTTT	CAGGTGNTIYF	-	-	TRBV12-3/TRBV12-4	TRBJ1-3
TGTGCCAGCAGCTCTACCCCTCGCGAGCAGTACTTC	CASSSTPREQYF	-	-	TRBV11-3	TRBJ2-7
TGTGCCTGGATAAGCGGGAGGGCTGACGAGCAGTACTTC	CAWISGRADEQYF	few	TRBD2	TRBV30	TRBJ2-7
TGTGCCAGCAGCTGGGACAGACCAAACATTCAGTACTTC	CASSWDRPNIQYF	few	TRBD1	TRBV7-8	TRBJ2-4
TGTGCCACCGGGAAAGGGGAGGGCTACGAGCAGTACTTC	CATGKGEGYEQYF	few	TRBD2	TRBV15	TRBJ2-7
TGTGCCAGCAGCCGCTTTGTGGCGGGGGGGCTGGAGACCCAGTACTTC	CASSRFVAGGLETQYF	-	TRBD2	TRBV6-2/TRBV6-3	TRBJ2-5
TGCAGTGCTAGACAGGGAGCCTCTTACGAGCAGTACTTC	CSARQGASYEQYF	-	-	TRBV20-1	TRBJ2-7
TGTGCCAGCAGTTTAACACCAGCCGACAAAGATTATGGCTACACCTTC	CASSLTPADKDYGYTF	many	-	TRBV12-3/TRBV12-4	TRBJ1-2
TGTGCCATCAGTGAGGAGGCAAGGGGAGAGACCCAGTACTTC	CAISEEARGETQYF	many	-	TRBV10-3	TRBJ2-5
TGTGCCAGCAGCTCCTCCGCGACAGGGGTTCAAAGCTGGCATTTT	CASSSSATGVQSWHF	-	TRBD1	TRBV7-2	TRBJ1-5
TGTGCCAGCAGCCAAAGCGGGGCGGCCTACGAGCAGTACTTC	CASSQSGAAYEQYF	few	TRBD2	TRBV3-1	TRBJ2-7
TGTGCCAGCAGTTTTGAGAGGCCCGGAAAGACCCAGTACTTC	CASSFERPGKTQYF	-	-	TRBV12-3/TRBV12-4	TRBJ2-5
TGCGCCAGCAGCCCCCTGGGTGGGGAATCCACAGATACGCAGTATTTT	CASSPLGGESTDTQYF	few	-	TRBV4-1	TRBJ2-3
TGTGCCAGCAGCTACCTTCCTGGACAGGAGGTTCAAGGGACCCAGTACTTC	CASSYLPGQEVQGTQYF	-	TRBD1	TRBV6-2/TRBV6-3	TRBJ2-5
TGTGCCAGTAGTATTGCGGCCGAGGCGGCAGATACGCAGTATTTT	CASSIAAEAADTQYF	-	-	TRBV19	TRBJ2-3
TGTGCCAGCAGTGAATTCGGGGGAGCTTACAATGAGCAGTTCTTC	CASSEFGGAYNEQFF	-	-	TRBV2	TRBJ2-1